These T cell receptor beta chains were read from a single sample in a study of blood T cell repertoires in COVID-19. The table came from immunoSEQ multiplex PCR; TCRdb's copy has only in-frame clones and leaves some out. The sample lists over 150,000 clones; about 90% were seen once. Sample: PBMCs or T cells enriched from blood (not recorded which). These receptors were taken from a woman aged 50 to 60 who had recovered from COVID-19. Each CDR3 is given with its conserved first and last residue. The D gene is left open where the match is weak. Expanded clones are given a class, and other clones once, few, many or no size at all.

TRBD1,-,TRBJ1-1,14,TRBV6-5,TGTGCCAGCAGTTACAGGGGGCTGGGCACTGAAGCTTTCTTT,CASSYRGLGTEAFF
-,once,TRBJ2-7,14,TRBV27,TGTGCCAGCAGTTTAACCCCCCGGGGTTACGAGCAGTACTTC,CASSLTPRGYEQYF
TRBD1,once,TRBJ1-1,13,TRBV28,TGTGCCAGCATCGGACAGGGAAACACTGAAGCTTTCTTT,CASIGQGNTEAFF
-,-,TRBJ1-6,17,TRBV7-9,TGTGCCAGCAGCCCCGCAGGGTGGAGCTCCTATAATTCACCCCTCCACTTT,CASSPAGWSSYNSPLHF
TRBD1,-,TRBJ1-2,15,TRBV5-6,TGTGCCAGCAGCTTGATCACAGGGGGAGACTATGGCTACACCTTC,CASSLITGGDYGYTF
-,-,TRBJ2-2,18,TRBV5-6,TGTGCCAGCAGCCTCGAATATCGGGACAAACCGAACACCGGGGAGCTGTTTTTT,CASSLEYRDKPNTGELFF
TRBD2,-,TRBJ2-2,19,TRBV6-2/TRBV6-3,TGTGCCAGCAGTTACTCCCTAGCGGGAGAATATTATCGAGTCGGGGAGCTGTTTTTT,CASSYSLAGEYYRVGELFF
-,-,TRBJ2-7,11,TRBV28,TGTGCCACCGGCCGGGACTACGAGCAGTACTTC,CATGRDYEQYF
TRBD2,-,TRBJ2-3,15,TRBV6-5,TGTGCCAGCAGTATGACTAGCGGACCTACAGATACGCAGTATTTT,CASSMTSGPTDTQYF
TRBD1,-,TRBJ1-4,17,TRBV7-2,TGTGCCAGCAGCTATACCGGGACAGGGGGCGGAGGTGAAAAACTGTTTTTT,CASSYTGTGGGGEKLFF
TRBD1,-,TRBJ2-7,13,TRBV5-1,TGCGCCAGCAGCCAAGGACAGGGGCTCGAGCAGTACTTC,CASSQGQGLEQYF
TRBD2,once,TRBJ2-1,16,TRBV5-1,TGCGCCAGCAGCTTGGCAGCCGGGAGGGCTTACAATGAGCAGTTCTTC,CASSLAAGRAYNEQFF
-,few,TRBJ2-7,15,TRBV6-5,TGTGCCAGCAGCCGTCGAGGGGGGGGCGCCTACGAGCAGTACTTC,CASSRRGGGAYEQYF
-,once,TRBJ1-3,14,TRBV6-5,TGTGCCACATCCCCCACAGGGTCCGGAAACACCATATATTTT,CATSPTGSGNTIYF
-,-,TRBJ2-3,14,TRBV10-1,TGCGCCAGCAGTGAGGCCCTAGCAGGAGATACGCAGTATTTT,CASSEALAGDTQYF
TRBD1,few,TRBJ1-3,14,TRBV6-5,TGTGCCAGCACCGCTCTCGGGCAGGGGGGCTTCATATATTTT,CASTALGQGGFIYF
TRBD2,-,TRBJ2-1,15,TRBV5-1,TGCGCCAGCAGCTTGACTAGCGGAACCTACAATGAGCAGTTCTTC,CASSLTSGTYNEQFF
TRBD1,few,TRBJ1-4,14,TRBV7-2,TGTGCCAGCAGCCTTGGGACAGGGAGTGAAAAACTGTTTTTT,CASSLGTGSEKLFF
-,-,TRBJ1-4,15,TRBV7-9,TGTGCCAGCAGCTTAGATGGAGCAACTAATGAAAAACTGTTTTTT,CASSLDGATNEKLFF
-,-,TRBJ2-7,15,TRBV6-2/TRBV6-3,TGTGCCAGCAGTTGGAACAGGGTTTCGTCCTACGAGCAGTACTTC,CASSWNRVSSYEQYF
TRBD2,once,TRBJ2-1,13,TRBV6-1,TGTGCCAGCAGTGAAGAACCGGGACTAGCCAAGTTCTTC,CASSEEPGLAKFF
TRBD1,-,TRBJ1-2,12,TRBV29-1,TGCAGCGCATCGACAGGGAACTATGGCTACACCTTC,CSASTGNYGYTF
TRBD1,once,TRBJ1-2,16,TRBV28,TGTGCCAGCTCACCCCCCGGGACAGGGAAGATGAGTGGCTACACCTTC,CASSPPGTGKMSGYTF
-,-,TRBJ2-5,14,TRBV5-1,TGCGCCAGCAGCTTGGCCGGAGGGGAGGAGACCCAGTACTTC,CASSLAGGEETQYF
-,once,TRBJ1-4,17,TRBV9,TGTGCCAGCAGCTCGAGGGGCTTACAGGGAACTAATGAAAAACTGTTTTTT,CASSSRGLQGTNEKLFF
-,once,TRBJ1-1,14,TRBV28,TGTGCCAGCAAGACAGGCTCTTCGAACACTGAAGCTTTCTTT,CASKTGSSNTEAFF
TRBD2,-,TRBJ2-1,17,TRBV4-2,TGTGCCAGCAGCCAAGCCCTCGCCACTAGCGAGGTCAATGAGCAGTTCTTC,CASSQALATSEVNEQFF
TRBD1,once,TRBJ1-3,17,TRBV11-2,TGTGCCAGCAGCTTATATGGGACAGGGGTCCCTGGAAACACCATATATTTT,CASSLYGTGVPGNTIYF
-,-,TRBJ1-2,14,TRBV3-1/TRBV3-2,TGTGCCAGCAGCCAATACCGGAGTTCCTATGGCTACACCTTC,CASSQYRSSYGYTF
-,-,TRBJ2-7,14,TRBV4-2,TGTGCCAGCAGCCAAGATCTGGCCAGGGGCGAGCAGTACTTC,CASSQDLARGEQYF
-,-,TRBJ1-2,13,TRBV5-8,TGTGCCAGTTTTCAGGTGGATGACTATGGCTACACCTTC,CASFQVDDYGYTF
TRBD2,-,TRBJ2-2,15,TRBV11-3,TGTGCCAGCAGCGTGCGGGAGGGCGACACCGGGGAGCTGTTTTTT,CASSVREGDTGELFF
-,once,TRBJ1-1,15,TRBV6-5,TGTGCCAGCAGTTACTCCCCCGGGGGGGACACTGAAGCTTTCTTT,CASSYSPGGDTEAFF
-,-,TRBJ2-1,13,TRBV7-2,TGTGCCAGCAGCTTACCTTCCGGGACAGAGCAGTTCTTC,CASSLPSGTEQFF
-,once,TRBJ2-5,13,TRBV7-9,TGTGCCAGCAGCTGGAATCGGGGGGAGACCCAGTACTTC,CASSWNRGETQYF
TRBD1,-,TRBJ2-1,15,TRBV2,TGTGCCATCAAAACGGACAGGGGGCTGATCAATGAGCAGTTCTTC,CAIKTDRGLINEQFF
-,-,TRBJ2-2,16,TRBV5-1,TGCGCCAGCAGCTTGGCCCCAGGAACGGACACCGGGGAGCTGTTTTTT,CASSLAPGTDTGELFF
-,-,TRBJ2-5,14,TRBV5-4,TGTGCCAGCACCCCGCGGACAGCCCAAGAGACCCAGTACTTC,CASTPRTAQETQYF
-,-,TRBJ1-1,15,TRBV2,TGTGCCAGCAGTGAAGCGGGTCCGGGGAAGGTTGAAGCTTTCTTT,CASSEAGPGKVEAFF
-,-,TRBJ2-1,11,TRBV6-1,TGTGCCAGCAGTGAGCGGGTTGAGCAGTTCTTC,CASSERVEQFF
TRBD2,few,TRBJ2-3,14,TRBV7-3,TGTGCCAGCAGCTTCAGCGGGAGCGCAGATACGCAGTATTTT,CASSFSGSADTQYF
TRBD1,-,TRBJ1-6,15,TRBV5-6,TGTGCCAGCAGCGGGGACAGCTCCTATAATTCACCCCTCCACTTT,CASSGDSSYNSPLHF
-,once,TRBJ1-5,12,TRBV5-8,TGTGCCAGCAGCTTGTGGGGGGAGGCCCAGCATTTT,CASSLWGEAQHF
-,-,TRBJ1-2,15,TRBV19,TGTGCCAGTAGAAGCCCCTCCCGGGGAGAGGGTGGCTACACCTTC,CASRSPSRGEGGYTF
TRBD1,-,TRBJ2-2,14,TRBV6-2/TRBV6-3,TGTGCCAGCAGCTTTAACAGGGGCACCGGGGAGCTGTTTTTT,CASSFNRGTGELFF
-,-,TRBJ1-5,13,TRBV12-3/TRBV12-4,TGTGCCAGCAGTTTCGGGGGAGCGACGCCCCAGCATTTT,CASSFGGATPQHF
-,-,TRBJ1-3,17,TRBV19,TGTGCCAGTATGGGGGGCGGGGGCTACGGCTCTGGAAACACCATATATTTT,CASMGGGGYGSGNTIYF
-,-,TRBJ2-7,15,TRBV11-2,TGTGCCAGCAGCCCTCCCGACAGGCCATCCAACGAGCAGTACTTC,CASSPPDRPSNEQYF
-,-,TRBJ1-2,15,TRBV19,TGTGCCAGTAGTATGGCAGGGATCGGTAACTATGGCTACACCTTC,CASSMAGIGNYGYTF
-,once,TRBJ2-7,17,TRBV11-2,TGTGCCAGCAGCTTAGGGTCCGGGGGGCCGAGCTCCTACGAGCAGTACTTC,CASSLGSGGPSSYEQYF
-,-,TRBJ2-7,10,TRBV20-1,TGCAGTGCTAACCCTACGAAGCAGTACTTC,CSANPTKQYF
TRBD1,-,TRBJ2-7,14,TRBV3-1/TRBV3-2,TGTGCCAGCAGCCCTTGGACAGGGGACTACGAGCAGTACTTC,CASSPWTGDYEQYF